A selection of T cell receptor beta chains follows, all from one sample in a study of shared clonotypes between healthy human individuals. TCRdb's table, derived via immunoSEQ multiplex PCR, lists solely in-frame clones and lacks some. Of over 300,000 clones listed, 87% are singletons. The sample taken for sequencing was memory CD8+ T cells sorted from blood. These TCRs come from a man younger than 35 in good health. The CDR3 runs from the conserved cysteine through the conserved F or W. D genes are given only for firm matches. Size is stated for part of the rows, as once, few or many counts, or as a class when the clone is expanded.

len: 15; d_gene: NA; abundance: NA; v_gene: TRBV27; j_gene: TRBJ2-3; CDR3aa: CASSLYGTGTDTQYF; CDR3nt: TGTGCCAGCAGTTTATACGGAACGGGCACAGATACGCAGTATTTT
len: 14; d_gene: TRBD1; abundance: NA; v_gene: TRBV19; j_gene: TRBJ2-7; CDR3aa: CASSPGQGGYEQYF; CDR3nt: TGTGCCAGTAGCCCTGGACAGGGAGGCTACGAGCAGTACTTC
len: 13; d_gene: NA; abundance: once; v_gene: TRBV13; j_gene: TRBJ2-3; CDR3aa: CASSPGPTDTQYF; CDR3nt: TGTGCCAGCTCACCGGGTCCCACAGATACGCAGTATTTT
len: 15; d_gene: TRBD1; abundance: NA; v_gene: TRBV11-2; j_gene: TRBJ1-2; CDR3aa: CASSLVGQSNYGYTF; CDR3nt: TGTGCCAGCAGCTTAGTGGGACAGTCTAACTATGGCTACACCTTC
len: 13; d_gene: NA; abundance: NA; v_gene: TRBV5-1; j_gene: TRBJ2-7; CDR3aa: CASSLSYNNEQYF; CDR3nt: TGCGCCAGCAGCTTGTCGTACAACAACGAGCAGTACTTC
len: 11; d_gene: NA; abundance: NA; v_gene: TRBV30; j_gene: TRBJ2-7; CDR3aa: CAWSRAYEQYF; CDR3nt: TGTGCCTGGAGTCGGGCCTACGAGCAGTACTTC
len: 18; d_gene: NA; abundance: NA; v_gene: TRBV27; j_gene: TRBJ1-5; CDR3aa: CASSTLSGWSPSNQPQHF; CDR3nt: TGTGCCAGCAGTACCCTCTCGGGGTGGAGTCCTAGCAATCAGCCCCAGCATTTT
len: 14; d_gene: NA; abundance: NA; v_gene: TRBV11-2; j_gene: TRBJ2-7; CDR3aa: CASSRDTSSYEQYF; CDR3nt: TGTGCCAGCAGCCGGGACACGAGCTCCTACGAGCAGTACTTC
len: 14; d_gene: NA; abundance: NA; v_gene: TRBV7-2; j_gene: TRBJ2-7; CDR3aa: CASSPVGRVYEQYF; CDR3nt: TGTGCCAGCAGCCCAGTGGGCAGGGTTTACGAGCAGTACTTC
len: 16; d_gene: TRBD2; abundance: NA; v_gene: TRBV10-2; j_gene: TRBJ2-5; CDR3aa: CASSEFLAGGLETQYF; CDR3nt: TGCGCCAGCAGTGAGTTTCTAGCGGGAGGGCTGGAGACCCAGTACTTC
len: 15; d_gene: TRBD1; abundance: NA; v_gene: TRBV4-1; j_gene: TRBJ1-1; CDR3aa: CASSQGQGAGTEAFF; CDR3nt: TGCGCCAGCAGCCAAGGGCAGGGGGCGGGCACTGAAGCTTTCTTT
len: 12; d_gene: NA; abundance: NA; v_gene: TRBV6-5; j_gene: TRBJ1-6; CDR3aa: CASREGGSPLHF; CDR3nt: TGTGCCAGCAGGGAAGGGGGTTCACCCCTCCACTTT
len: 17; d_gene: NA; abundance: NA; v_gene: TRBV10-2; j_gene: TRBJ2-7; CDR3aa: CASSDGLGGGLSYEQYF; CDR3nt: TGCGCCAGCAGTGACGGTTTGGGAGGGGGCCTTTCCTACGAGCAGTACTTC